This T cell receptor (beta chain) was recovered during a study of T cells in Graves' hyperthyroidism and ophthalmopathy. To note about this clonotype: What it recognizes is unknown.

Amplified regions were TCR beta CDR3 sequences from RNA transcripts. A set of HTBI primers served as the primers for a first-round RT-PCR of the TCR CDR3. TCRdb recomputed calls from the multiplex PCR reads with MiXCR, one row per CDR3 protein. This sample has about 640,000 distinct CDR3 sequences, with roughly 20% found just once. Germline V gives CDR1 SGHTA, CDR2 FQGNSA. The CDR3 has 15 amino acids. The V gene lost 1 base and the J gene lost 8 bases, with 12 bases spanning the gap. Study-wide points: Ophthalmopathy was told apart from stable hyperthyroidism by a 13 V-J model.

Diagnosis relied on clinical symptoms, serum thyroxine and TRAb, thyroid ultrasound and orbital computed tomography. The chain employs TRBV7-2 and TRBJ1-6, with D maybe TRBD1 (5 bases). Sequencing was performed on blood. This TCR derives from a young man with Graves' ophthalmopathy. The CDR3 loop is CASSLGTRRDSPLHF. CDR3 sequence (DNA): TGTGCCAGCAGCTTAGGGACAAGGCGGGATTCACCCCTCCACTTT.